The clone carrying this T cell receptor beta chain was counted a few times. Its antigen is as yet unknown. Germline values: CDR1 SQVTM, CDR2 ANQGSEA. There are 14 residues in the CDR3. The ends were cut back, 5 bases at V and 2 bases at J, with 16 bases in the middle. This entry comes from a study of molecular identifiers for immune sequencing clone quantification. Study-wide results and limits: Because of identical TCR molecules sharing a barcode, sizes of highly expanded clones could be underestimated.

It was with previously described methods and listed TCR primers that bulk TCR libraries were made. Using its own MiXCR run on the PCR reads, TCRdb lists one record per CDR3 protein. The repertoire holds 300,000 to 400,000 distinct CDR3 sequences, roughly 23% seen once, with around 0.74% in the top ten. The sample taken for sequencing was naive CD8+ T cells from blood, with Jurkat cell RNA spiked in. As to subset: FACS-sorted CD8+CD4-CCR7+CD45RA+ naive T cells. The sequence was obtained from a human donor in good health. Some libraries in this study had Jurkat cell RNA spiked in. The rearrangement joins TRBV29-1 to TRBJ2-7; D is undetermined. CDR3 sequence: CSVFSKGGAYEQYF. In nucleotides, the CDR3 is TGCAGCGTTTTCAGCAAAGGTGGGGCCTACGAGCAGTACTTC.